This T cell receptor (beta chain) was recovered during a study of T cell responses to AZD1222 COVID-19 vaccine. Study-level results: Compared with day 0, the breadth and depth of the Spike-specific TCR repertoire rose significantly after two doses of AZD1222. It should be noted that donors were predominantly white British and more often female, and clonal diversity was possibly underestimated. Across the whole spike, CD4 TCRs peaked at regions 160-218 and 743-854.

Comments on this clone: Its cognate antigen is unknown.

The germline V gene has CDR1 LGHNA and CDR2 YNFKEQ. The CDR3 runs 14 residues. The V end lost 4 bases, the J end lost 2 bases, and 12 bases lay between the germline ends. Investigators merged groups given second doses at roughly 4 or roughly 12 weeks. Sequencing used immunoSEQ multiplex PCR; TCRdb keeps in-frame clones, though not all of them. There are around 120,000 clones in the sample; 80% to 90% occur only once, and roughly 7% lies in the top ten. The sequencing used peripheral blood, collected 28 days after the second AZD1222 dose. This chain uses TRBV4-2 with TRBJ2-7; D perhaps matches TRBD1 (5 bases). This TCR was sampled from an adult who received the AZD1222 COVID-19 vaccine. The CDR3 region is CASSPLGQTYEQYF. CDR3 coding DNA: TGTGCCAGCAGCCCTCTGGGGCAGACCTACGAGCAGTACTTC.